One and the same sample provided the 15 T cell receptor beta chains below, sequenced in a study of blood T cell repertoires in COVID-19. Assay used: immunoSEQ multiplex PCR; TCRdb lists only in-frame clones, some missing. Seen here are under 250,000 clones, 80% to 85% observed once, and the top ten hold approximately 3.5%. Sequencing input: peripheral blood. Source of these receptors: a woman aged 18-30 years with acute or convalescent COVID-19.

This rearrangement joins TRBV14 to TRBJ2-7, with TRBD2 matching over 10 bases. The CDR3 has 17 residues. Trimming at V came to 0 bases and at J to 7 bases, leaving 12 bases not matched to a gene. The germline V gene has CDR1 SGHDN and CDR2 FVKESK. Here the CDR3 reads CASSQDLGLAGAGEQYF. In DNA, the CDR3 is TGTGCCAGCAGCCAAGATCTCGGTCTAGCGGGAGCCGGGGAGCAGTACTTC.

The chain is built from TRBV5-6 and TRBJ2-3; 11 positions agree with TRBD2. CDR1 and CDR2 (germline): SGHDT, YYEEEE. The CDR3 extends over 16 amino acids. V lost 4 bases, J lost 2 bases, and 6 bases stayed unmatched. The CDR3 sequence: CASSLPGLADTDTQYF. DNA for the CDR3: TGTGCCAGCAGCCTTCCGGGACTAGCGGACACAGATACGCAGTATTTT.

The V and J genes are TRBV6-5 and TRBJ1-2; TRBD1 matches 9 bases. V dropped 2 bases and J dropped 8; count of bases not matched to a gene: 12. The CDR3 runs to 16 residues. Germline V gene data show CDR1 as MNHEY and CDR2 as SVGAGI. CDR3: CASSYARDRESWGYTF. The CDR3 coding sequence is TGTGCCAGCAGTTACGCCCGGGACAGGGAGTCTTGGGGCTACACCTTC.

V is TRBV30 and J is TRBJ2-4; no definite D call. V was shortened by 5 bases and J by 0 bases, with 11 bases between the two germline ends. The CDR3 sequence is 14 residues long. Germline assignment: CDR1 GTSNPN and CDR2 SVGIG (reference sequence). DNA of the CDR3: TGTGCCTGGGGTAGGAGACTAGCCAAAAACATTCAGTACTTC. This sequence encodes CAWGRRLAKNIQYF.

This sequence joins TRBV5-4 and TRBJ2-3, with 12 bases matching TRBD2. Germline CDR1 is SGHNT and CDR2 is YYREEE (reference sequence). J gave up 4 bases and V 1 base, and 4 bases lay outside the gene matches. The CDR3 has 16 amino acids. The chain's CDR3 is CASSLYLAGGSDTQYF. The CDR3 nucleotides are TGTGCCAGCAGCTTGTACCTAGCGGGAGGGTCAGATACGCAGTATTTT.

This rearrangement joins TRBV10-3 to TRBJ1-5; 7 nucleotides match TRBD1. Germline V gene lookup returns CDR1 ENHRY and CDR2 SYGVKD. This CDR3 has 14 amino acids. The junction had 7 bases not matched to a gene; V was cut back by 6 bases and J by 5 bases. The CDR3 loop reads CAISRQGGDQPQHF. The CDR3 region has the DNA TGTGCCATCAGCCGCCAGGGGGGAGATCAGCCCCAGCATTTT.

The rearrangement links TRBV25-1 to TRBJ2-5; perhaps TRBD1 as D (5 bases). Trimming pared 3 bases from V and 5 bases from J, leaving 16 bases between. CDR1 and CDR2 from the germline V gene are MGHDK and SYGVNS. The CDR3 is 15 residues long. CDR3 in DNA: TGTGCCAGCAGTGATTGGGAAAGGGGTGGGGAGACCCAGTACTTC. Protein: CASSDWERGGETQYF.

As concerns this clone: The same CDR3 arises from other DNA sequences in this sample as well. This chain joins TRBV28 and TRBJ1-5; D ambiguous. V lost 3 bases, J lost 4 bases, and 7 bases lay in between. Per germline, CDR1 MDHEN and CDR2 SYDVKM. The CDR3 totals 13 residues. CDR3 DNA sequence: TGTGCCAGCAGTTTGGTCGGGAATCAGCCCCAGCATTTT. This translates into CASSLVGNQPQHF.

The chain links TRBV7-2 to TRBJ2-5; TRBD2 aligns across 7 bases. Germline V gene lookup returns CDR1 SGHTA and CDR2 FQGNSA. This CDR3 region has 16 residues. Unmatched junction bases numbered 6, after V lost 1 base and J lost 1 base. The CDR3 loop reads CASSLGGLAVQETQYF. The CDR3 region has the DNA TGTGCCAGCAGCTTAGGGGGCCTAGCGGTCCAAGAGACCCAGTACTTC.

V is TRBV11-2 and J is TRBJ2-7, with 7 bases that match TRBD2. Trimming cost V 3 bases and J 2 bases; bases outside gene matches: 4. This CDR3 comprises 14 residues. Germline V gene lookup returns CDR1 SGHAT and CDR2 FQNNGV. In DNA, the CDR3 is TGTGCCAGCAGCTTCGGGCTAGCGGCCTACGAGCAGTACTTC. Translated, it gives CASSFGLAAYEQYF. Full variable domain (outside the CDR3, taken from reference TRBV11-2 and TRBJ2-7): EAGVAQSPRYKIIEKRQSVAFWCNPISGHATLYWYQQILGQGPKLLIQFQNNGVVDDSQLPKDRFSAERLKGVDSTLKIQPAKLEDSAVYLCASSFGLAAYEQYFGPGTRLTVT.

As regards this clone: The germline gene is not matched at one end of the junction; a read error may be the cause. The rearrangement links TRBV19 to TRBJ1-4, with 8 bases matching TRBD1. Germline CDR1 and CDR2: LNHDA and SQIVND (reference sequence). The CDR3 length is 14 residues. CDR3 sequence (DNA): TGTGCCAGTAGTATAGGGCCCCAGACAGGGGCAAAAATTTTT. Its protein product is CASSIGPQTGAKIF.

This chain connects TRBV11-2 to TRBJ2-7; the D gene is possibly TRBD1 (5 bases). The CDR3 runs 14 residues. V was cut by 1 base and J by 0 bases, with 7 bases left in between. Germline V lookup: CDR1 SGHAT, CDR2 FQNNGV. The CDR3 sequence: CASSLGQTSYEQYF. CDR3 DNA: TGTGCCAGCAGCTTAGGACAGACCTCCTACGAGCAGTACTTC.

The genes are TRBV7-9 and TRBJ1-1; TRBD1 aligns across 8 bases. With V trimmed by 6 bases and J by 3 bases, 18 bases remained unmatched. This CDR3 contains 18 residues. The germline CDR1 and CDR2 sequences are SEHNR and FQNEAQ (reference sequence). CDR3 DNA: TGTGCCAGCAGGTCGAACGGGGCAGGGGGCAGGTGGGACACTGAAGCTTTCTTT. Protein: CASRSNGAGGRWDTEAFF. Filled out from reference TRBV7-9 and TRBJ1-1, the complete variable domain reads DTGVSQNPRHKITKRGQNVTFRCDPISEHNRLYWYRQTLGQGPEFLTYFQNEAQLEKSRLLSDRFSAERPKGSFSTLEIQRTEQGDSAMYLCASRSNGAGGRWDTEAFFGQGTRLTVV.

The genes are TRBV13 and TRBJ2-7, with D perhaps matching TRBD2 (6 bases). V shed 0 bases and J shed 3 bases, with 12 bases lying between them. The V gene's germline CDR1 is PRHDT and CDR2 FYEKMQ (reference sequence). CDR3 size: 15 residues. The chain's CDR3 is CASSLGLAVGYEQYF. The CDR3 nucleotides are TGTGCCAGCAGCTTAGGACTAGCTGTGGGCTACGAGCAGTACTTC.

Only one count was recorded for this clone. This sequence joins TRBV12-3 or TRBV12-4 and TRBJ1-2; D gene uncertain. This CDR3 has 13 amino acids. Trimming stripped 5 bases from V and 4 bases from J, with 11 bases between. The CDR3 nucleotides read TGTGCCAGCAGTACGGGGTCCTCCTATGGCTACACCTTC. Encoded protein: CASSTGSSYGYTF.